The clone carrying this T cell receptor (beta chain) was seen repeatedly, ten times or more. These data belong to a study of read filtering for tumor transcriptome and immune sequencing. From 300 to 450 ng of RNA, a library with molecular barcoded alpha/delta and beta/gamma adaptors was made. TCRdb independently ran MiXCR on the reads; one entry per CDR3 protein. This sample has about 40,000 distinct CDR3 sequences, with around 15% found just once. V gave up 1 base and J gave up 8 bases; unmatched junction bases: 4. The CDR3 is 15 residues long. Germline CDR1 is LNHDA and CDR2 is SQIVND (reference sequence).

What was sequenced was a population of CD138-negative cells sorted from bone marrow. This TCR derives from a donor aged 40 or over with multiple myeloma. J is TRBJ2-1 and V is TRBV19; 11 positions agree with TRBD2. The CDR3 loop reads CASSIVGSGRDEQFF. In DNA form, the CDR3 reads TGTGCCAGTAGTATAGTGGGTAGCGGGAGGGATGAGCAGTTCTTC.